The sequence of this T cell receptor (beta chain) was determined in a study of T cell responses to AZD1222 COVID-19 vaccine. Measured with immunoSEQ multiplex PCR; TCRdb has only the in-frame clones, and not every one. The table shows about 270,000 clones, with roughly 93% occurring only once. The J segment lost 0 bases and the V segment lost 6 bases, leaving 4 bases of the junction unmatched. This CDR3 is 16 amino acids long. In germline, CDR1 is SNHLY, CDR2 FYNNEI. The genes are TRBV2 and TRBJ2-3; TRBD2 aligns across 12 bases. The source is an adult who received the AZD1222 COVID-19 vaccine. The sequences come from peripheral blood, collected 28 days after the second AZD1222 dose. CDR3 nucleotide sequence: TGTGCCAGCAGGCCCGGACTAGCGGGAAGCACAGATACGCAGTATTTT. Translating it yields CASRPGLAGSTDTQYF.